The present T cell receptor (beta chain) was sequenced within a study of blood T cell repertoires in COVID-19. The repertoire was sequenced with immunoSEQ multiplex PCR; TCRdb's copy has only in-frame clones and lacks some. The sample includes 200,000 to 250,000 clones, 80% to 95% of them seen just once. V dropped 3 bases and J dropped 2; count of bases not matched to a gene: 2. CDR1 and CDR2 (germline): SGDLS, YYNGEE. The CDR3 is 15 amino acids. The rearrangement uses TRBV9 and TRBJ2-1; 10 bases match TRBD2. Material: peripheral blood. The receptor was isolated from a man aged 55-75 years with COVID-19, enrolled during active disease. The CDR3 region is CASSASGSAYNEQFF. The DNA for the CDR3 is TGTGCCAGCAGCGCTAGCGGGAGTGCCTACAATGAGCAGTTCTTC. The variable domain in full, with the rest retrieved from reference TRBV9 and TRBJ2-1, is DSGVTQTPKHLITATGQRVTLRCSPRSGDLSVYWYQQSLDQGLQFLIQYYNGEERAKGNILERFSAQQFPDLHSELNLSSLELGDSALYFCASSASGSAYNEQFFGPGTRLTVL.